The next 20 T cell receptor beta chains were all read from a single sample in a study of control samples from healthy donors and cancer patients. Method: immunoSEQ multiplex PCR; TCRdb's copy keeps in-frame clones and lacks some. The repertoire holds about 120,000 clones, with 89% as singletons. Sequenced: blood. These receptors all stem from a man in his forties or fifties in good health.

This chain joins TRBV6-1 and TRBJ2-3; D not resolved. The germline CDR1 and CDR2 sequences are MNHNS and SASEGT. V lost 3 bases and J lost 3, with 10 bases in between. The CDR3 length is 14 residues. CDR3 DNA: TGTGCCAGCAGTGAGGCGGTAAAAACAGATACGCAGTATTTT. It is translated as CASSEAVKTDTQYF.

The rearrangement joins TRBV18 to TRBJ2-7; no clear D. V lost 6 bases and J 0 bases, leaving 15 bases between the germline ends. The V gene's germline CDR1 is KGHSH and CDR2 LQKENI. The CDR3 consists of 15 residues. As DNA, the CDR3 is TGTGCCAGCTCTAAGGCGCAGTCAAGCTCCTACGAGCAGTACTTC. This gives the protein CASSKAQSSSYEQYF.

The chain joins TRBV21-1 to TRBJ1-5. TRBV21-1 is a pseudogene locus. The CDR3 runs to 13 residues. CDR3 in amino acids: CASSKRSGQPQHF. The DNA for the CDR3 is TGTGCCAGCAGCAAAAGGAGTGGGCAGCCCCAGCATTTT.

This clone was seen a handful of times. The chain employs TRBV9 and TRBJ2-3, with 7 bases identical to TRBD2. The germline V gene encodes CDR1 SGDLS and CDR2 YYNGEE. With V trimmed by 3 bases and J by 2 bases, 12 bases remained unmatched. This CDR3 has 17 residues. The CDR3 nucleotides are TGTGCCAGCAGCGAAGATTCCGGGACTACATACACAGATACGCAGTATTTT. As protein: CASSEDSGTTYTDTQYF.

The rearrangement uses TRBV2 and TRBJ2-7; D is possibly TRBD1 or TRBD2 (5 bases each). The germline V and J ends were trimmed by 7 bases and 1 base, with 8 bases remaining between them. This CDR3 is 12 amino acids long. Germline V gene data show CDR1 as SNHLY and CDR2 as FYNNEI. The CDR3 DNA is TGTGCCAGCAAGAGGGGATCCTACGAGCAGTACTTC. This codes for CASKRGSYEQYF.

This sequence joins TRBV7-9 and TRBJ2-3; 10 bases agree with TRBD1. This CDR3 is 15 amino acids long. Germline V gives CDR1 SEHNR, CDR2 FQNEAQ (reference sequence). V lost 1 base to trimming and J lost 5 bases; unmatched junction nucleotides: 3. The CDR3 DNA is TGTGCCAGCAGCTTAGGACAGGGGGCAGTAGATACGCAGTATTTT. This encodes CASSLGQGAVDTQYF.

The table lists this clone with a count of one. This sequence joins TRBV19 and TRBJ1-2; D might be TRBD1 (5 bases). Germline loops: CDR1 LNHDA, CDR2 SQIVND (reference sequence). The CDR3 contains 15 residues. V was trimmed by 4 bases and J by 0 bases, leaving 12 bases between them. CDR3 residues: CASSKGTDSNYGYTF. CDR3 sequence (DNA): TGTGCCAGTAGTAAAGGGACGGATTCTAACTATGGCTACACCTTC.

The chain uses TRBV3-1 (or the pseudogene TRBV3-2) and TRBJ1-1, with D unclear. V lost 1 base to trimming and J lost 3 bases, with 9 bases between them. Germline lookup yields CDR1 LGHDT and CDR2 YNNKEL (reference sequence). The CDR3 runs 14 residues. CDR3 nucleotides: TGTGCCAGCAGCCAAGTTTCCACCGACACTGAAGCTTTCTTT. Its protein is CASSQVSTDTEAFF.

The CDR3 sequence is CASSWGTVNTEAFF. CDR3 sequence (DNA): TGTGCCAGTAGTTGGGGGACAGTGAACACTGAAGCTTTCTTT. The chain is built from TRBV19 and TRBJ1-1, with 7 positions matching TRBD1. After removal of 5 bases from V and 0 bases from J, the junction contained 3 bases not matched to a gene. Germline lookup yields CDR1 LNHDA and CDR2 SQIVND (reference sequence). The CDR3 is 14 amino acids.

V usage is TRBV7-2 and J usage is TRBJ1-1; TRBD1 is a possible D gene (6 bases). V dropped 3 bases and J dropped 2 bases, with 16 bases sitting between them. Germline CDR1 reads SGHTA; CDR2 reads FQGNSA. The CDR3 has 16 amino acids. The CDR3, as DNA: TGTGCCAGCAGCTTGTCAGGGGCCCTCACAAACACTGAAGCTTTCTTT. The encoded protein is CASSLSGALTNTEAFF.

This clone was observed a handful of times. The CDR3 region has the DNA TGTGCCAGCAGTGAACTCAGGGGGGACTATGGCTACACCTTC. It encodes CASSELRGDYGYTF. The V call is TRBV2, the J call TRBJ1-2; 7 bases are shared with TRBD1. Germline CDR1 is SNHLY and CDR2 is FYNNEI. This CDR3 has 14 residues. The V segment lost 2 bases and the J segment 3 bases; nucleotides outside the gene matches: 3.

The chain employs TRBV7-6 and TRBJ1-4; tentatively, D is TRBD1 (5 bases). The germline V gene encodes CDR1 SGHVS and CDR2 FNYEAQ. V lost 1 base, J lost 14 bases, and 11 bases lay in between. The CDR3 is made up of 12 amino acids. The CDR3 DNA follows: TGTGCCAGCAGCTTAGAAGGGGATCACCTGTTTTTT. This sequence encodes CASSLEGDHLFF.

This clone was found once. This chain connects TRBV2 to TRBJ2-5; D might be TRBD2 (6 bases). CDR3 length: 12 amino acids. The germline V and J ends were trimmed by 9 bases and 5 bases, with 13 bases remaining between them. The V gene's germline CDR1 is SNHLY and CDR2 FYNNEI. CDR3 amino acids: CASGEGGETQYF. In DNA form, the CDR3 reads TGTGCCAGTGGCGAGGGAGGTGAGACCCAGTACTTC.

CDR3 in amino acids: CASSEAGAIYEAFF. The CDR3, as DNA: TGTGCCAGTAGCGAGGCGGGAGCAATTTATGAAGCTTTCTTT. V gene TRBV19 combines with J gene TRBJ1-1; the D is unclear. There are 14 residues in the CDR3. The germline CDR1 and CDR2 sequences are LNHDA and SQIVND (reference sequence). Trimming shortened V by 6 bases and J by 7 bases, and 18 bases separated the two germline ends.

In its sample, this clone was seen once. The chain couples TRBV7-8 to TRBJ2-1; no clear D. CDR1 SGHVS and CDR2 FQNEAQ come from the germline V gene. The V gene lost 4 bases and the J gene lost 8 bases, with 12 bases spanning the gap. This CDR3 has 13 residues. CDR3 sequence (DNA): TGTGCCAGCAGCTACGGACCGAAGCATGAGCAGTTCTTC. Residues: CASSYGPKHEQFF.

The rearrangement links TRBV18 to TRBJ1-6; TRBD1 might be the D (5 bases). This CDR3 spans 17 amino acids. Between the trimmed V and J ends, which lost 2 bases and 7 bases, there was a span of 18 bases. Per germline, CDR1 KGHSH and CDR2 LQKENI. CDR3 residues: CASSPTARGNGNSPLHF. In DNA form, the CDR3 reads TGTGCCAGCTCACCAACGGCCCGGGGGAACGGGAATTCACCCCTCCACTTT.

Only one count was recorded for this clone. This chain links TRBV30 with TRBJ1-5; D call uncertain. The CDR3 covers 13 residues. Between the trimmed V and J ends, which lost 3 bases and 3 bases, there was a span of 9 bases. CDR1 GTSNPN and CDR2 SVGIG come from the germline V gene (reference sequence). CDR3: CAWSGLPNQPQHF. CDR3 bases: TGTGCCTGGAGCGGACTGCCCAATCAGCCCCAGCATTTT.

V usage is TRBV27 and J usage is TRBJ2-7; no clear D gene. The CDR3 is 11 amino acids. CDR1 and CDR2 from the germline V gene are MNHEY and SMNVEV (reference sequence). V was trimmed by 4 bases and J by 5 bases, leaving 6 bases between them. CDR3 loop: CASSSMDEQYF. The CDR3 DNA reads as TGTGCCAGCAGTTCCATGGACGAGCAGTACTTC.

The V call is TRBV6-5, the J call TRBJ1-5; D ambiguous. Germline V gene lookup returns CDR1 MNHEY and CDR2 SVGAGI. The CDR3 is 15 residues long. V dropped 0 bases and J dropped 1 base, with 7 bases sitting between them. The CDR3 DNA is TGTGCCAGCAGTTACTCTTCCCTGAGCAATCAGCCCCAGCATTTT. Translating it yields CASSYSSLSNQPQHF.

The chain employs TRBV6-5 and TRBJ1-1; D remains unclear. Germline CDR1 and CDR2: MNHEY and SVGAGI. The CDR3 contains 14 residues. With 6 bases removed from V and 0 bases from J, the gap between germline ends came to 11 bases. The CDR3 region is CASRPTMMNTEAFF. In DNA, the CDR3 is TGTGCCAGCAGGCCGACAATGATGAACACTGAAGCTTTCTTT.